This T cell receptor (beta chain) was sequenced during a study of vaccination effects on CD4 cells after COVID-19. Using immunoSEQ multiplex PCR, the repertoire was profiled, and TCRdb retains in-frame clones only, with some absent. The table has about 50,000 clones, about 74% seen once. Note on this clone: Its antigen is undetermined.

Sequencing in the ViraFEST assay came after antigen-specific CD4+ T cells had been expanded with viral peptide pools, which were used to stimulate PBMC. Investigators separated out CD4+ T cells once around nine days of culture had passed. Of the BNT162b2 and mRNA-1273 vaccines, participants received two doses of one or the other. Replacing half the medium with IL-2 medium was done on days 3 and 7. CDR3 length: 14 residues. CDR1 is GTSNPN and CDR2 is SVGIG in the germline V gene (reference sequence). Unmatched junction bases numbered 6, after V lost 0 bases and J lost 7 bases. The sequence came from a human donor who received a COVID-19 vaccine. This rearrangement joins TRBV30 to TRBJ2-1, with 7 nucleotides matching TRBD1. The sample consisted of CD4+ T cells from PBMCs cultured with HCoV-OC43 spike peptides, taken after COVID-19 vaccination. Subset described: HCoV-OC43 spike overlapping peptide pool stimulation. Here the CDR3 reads CAWSVGGAGNEQFF. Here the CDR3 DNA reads TGTGCCTGGAGTGTAGGGGGCGCTGGGAATGAGCAGTTCTTC.